What follows is one T cell receptor beta chain and its context. The antigen remains unidentified. The same CDR3 also results from other DNA sequences found in this sample. Germline V CDR1 and CDR2: SQVTM, ANQGSEA. CDR3 length: 13 amino acids. V was cut by 4 bases and J by 0 bases, with 4 bases left in between. Method: immunoSEQ multiplex PCR; TCRdb's copy keeps in-frame clones and lacks some. The data contain roughly 2,000,000 clones, 90% to 95% of them singletons. Naive CD8 isolation took CD45RO-negative cells positively selected for CCR7 and excluded terminally differentiated effector memory CD45RA+ cells. Every donor, a Caucasian adult, lived in Nashville, Tennessee. This record comes from a study of shared clonotypes between healthy human individuals. Findings and limits, study-wide: Collection of samples was limited to blood; tissue repertoires likely differ.

The TCR comes from a man aged 18 to 29 in good health. Some clones in this sample may be carry-over from other donors' samples. Sequences were obtained from naive CD8+ T cells from PBMCs. This chain links TRBV29-1 with TRBJ2-6, with unresolved D. CDR3 in amino acids: CSVVDSGANVLTF. Here the CDR3 DNA reads TGCAGCGTTGTGGACTCTGGGGCCAACGTCCTGACTTTC.